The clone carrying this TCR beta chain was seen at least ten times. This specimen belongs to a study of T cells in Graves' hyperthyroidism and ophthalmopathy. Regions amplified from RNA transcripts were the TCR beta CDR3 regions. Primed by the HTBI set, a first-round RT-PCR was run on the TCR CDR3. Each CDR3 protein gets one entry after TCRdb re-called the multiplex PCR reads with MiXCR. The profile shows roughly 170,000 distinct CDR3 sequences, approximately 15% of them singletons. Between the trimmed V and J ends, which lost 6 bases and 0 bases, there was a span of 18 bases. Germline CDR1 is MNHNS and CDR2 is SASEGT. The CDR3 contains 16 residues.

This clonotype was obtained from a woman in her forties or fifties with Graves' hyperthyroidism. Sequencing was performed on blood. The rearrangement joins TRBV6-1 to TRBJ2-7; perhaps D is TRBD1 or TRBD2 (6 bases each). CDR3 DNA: TGTGCCAGCAGATCCCTGGGGGGCTGGGGCTCCTACGAGCAGTACTTC. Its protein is CASRSLGGWGSYEQYF.